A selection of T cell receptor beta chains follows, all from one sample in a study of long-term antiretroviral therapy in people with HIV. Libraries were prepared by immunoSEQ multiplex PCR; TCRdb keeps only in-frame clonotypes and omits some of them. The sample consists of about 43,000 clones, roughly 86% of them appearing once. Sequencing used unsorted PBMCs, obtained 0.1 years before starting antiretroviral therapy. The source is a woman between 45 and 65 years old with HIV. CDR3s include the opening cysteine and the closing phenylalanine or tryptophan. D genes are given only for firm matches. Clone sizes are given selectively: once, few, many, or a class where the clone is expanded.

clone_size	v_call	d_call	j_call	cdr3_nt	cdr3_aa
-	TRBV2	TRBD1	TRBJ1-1	TGTGCCATAAGACAGGGGCTGGGCACTGAAGCTTTCTTT	CAIRQGLGTEAFF
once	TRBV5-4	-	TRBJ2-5	TGTGCCAGCAGCTTAGGATTCAGAGGGGACCAAGAGACCCAGTACTTC	CASSLGFRGDQETQYF
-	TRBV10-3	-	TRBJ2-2	TGTGCCATCAGTGAGAAGGTTTCCGCGAACACCGGGGAGCTGTTTTTT	CAISEKVSANTGELFF
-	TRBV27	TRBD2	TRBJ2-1	TGTGCCAGCAGTGCGGGGGACCTAAGGCTTGAGCAGTTCTTC	CASSAGDLRLEQFF
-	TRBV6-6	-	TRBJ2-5	TGTGCCAGCACCAACCCGGGGGATCAAGAGACCCAGTACTTC	CASTNPGDQETQYF
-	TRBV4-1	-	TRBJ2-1	TGCGCCAGCAGCCAGGTTGGACAGTACAATGAGCAGTTCTTC	CASSQVGQYNEQFF
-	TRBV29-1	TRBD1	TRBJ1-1	TGCAGCGGTAACAGGGGGCGGAACACTGAAGCTTTCTTT	CSGNRGRNTEAFF
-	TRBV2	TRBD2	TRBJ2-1	TGTGCCAGCACCCTTCTACGGGGAGCGGGGGGGAAGGATGAGCAGTTCTTC	CASTLLRGAGGKDEQFF
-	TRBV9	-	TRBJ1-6	TGTGCCAGCAGCGCAGGACAAAATAATTCACCCCTCCACTTT	CASSAGQNNSPLHF
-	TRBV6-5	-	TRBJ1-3	TGTGCCAGCAGTTATGGTATTGGGGTGTCTGGAAACACCATATATTTT	CASSYGIGVSGNTIYF
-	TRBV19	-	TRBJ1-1	TGTGCCAGTAGTATACACGGAGGCAACACTGAAGCTTTCTTT	CASSIHGGNTEAFF
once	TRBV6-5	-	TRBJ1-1	TGTGCCAGCAGTTACTCGGGATGGGGGAGGTCCACTGAAGCTTTCTTT	CASSYSGWGRSTEAFF
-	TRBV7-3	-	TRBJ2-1	TGTGCCAGCACCCAGACCGCAGGCTACAATGAGCAGTTCTTC	CASTQTAGYNEQFF
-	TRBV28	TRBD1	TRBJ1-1	TGTGCCAGCAGTTTCGACGACAGGGACACTGAAGCTTTCTTT	CASSFDDRDTEAFF
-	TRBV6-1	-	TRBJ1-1	TGTGCCAGCAGTGAATCAGGGAGGGGCACTGAAGCTTTCTTT	CASSESGRGTEAFF
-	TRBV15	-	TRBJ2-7	TGTGCCACCAGCAGAGAAGGGGGGCAGAGGCGCAACGAGCAGTACTTC	CATSREGGQRRNEQYF
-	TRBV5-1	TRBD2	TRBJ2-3	TGCGCCAGCAGCTCCCGTCCGGGACTAGCGGGGGGGCCAGATACGCAGTATTTT	CASSSRPGLAGGPDTQYF
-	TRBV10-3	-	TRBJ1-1	TGTGCCTCTGGCGGGGGGGTGGCTGAAGCTTTCTTT	CASGGGVAEAFF
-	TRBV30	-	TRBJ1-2	TGTGCCTGGGACAGTCCTGATTATGGCTACACCTTC	CAWDSPDYGYTF
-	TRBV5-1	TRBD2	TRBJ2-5	TGCGCCAGCAGCCCACGCAGTAGCGGGGCAAAAGAGACCCAGTACTTC	CASSPRSSGAKETQYF
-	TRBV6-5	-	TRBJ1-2	TGTGCCAGCAGTTACTCGCGTCCCCAAGGGATGAAGGGCTACACCTTC	CASSYSRPQGMKGYTF
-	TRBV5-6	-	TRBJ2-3	TGTGCCAGCAGCTTGTTACAGGGAAAAGATACGCAGTATTTT	CASSLLQGKDTQYF
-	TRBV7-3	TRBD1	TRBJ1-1	TGTGCCAGCAGCCGTTACGGACAGGCCACTGAAGCTTTCTTT	CASSRYGQATEAFF
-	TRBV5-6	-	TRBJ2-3	TGTGCCAGCAGCTTGGACCGGGCAGGGTCTACAGATACGCAGTATTTT	CASSLDRAGSTDTQYF
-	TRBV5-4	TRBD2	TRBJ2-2	TGTGCCAGCAGCGAAGGACTAGCGGGGGGGCCCGGGTCCGGGGAGCTGTTTTTT	CASSEGLAGGPGSGELFF
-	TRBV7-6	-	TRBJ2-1	TGTGCCAGCAGCTCAAGCTCCTACAATGAGCAGTTCTTC	CASSSSSYNEQFF
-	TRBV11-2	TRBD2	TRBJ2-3	TGTGCCAGCAGTCTCAGCGGGGTCGCTAAGGCAGATACGCAGTATTTT	CASSLSGVAKADTQYF
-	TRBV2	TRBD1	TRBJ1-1	TGTGCCACCCGACAGGGAGGAGCGGACACTGAAGCTTTCTTT	CATRQGGADTEAFF
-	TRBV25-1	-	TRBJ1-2	TGTGCCAGCAGTGATCAGGGGGGCTACACCTTC	CASSDQGGYTF
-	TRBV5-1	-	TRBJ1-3	TGCGCCAGCAGTATCGACGGCGGAAACACCATATATTTT	CASSIDGGNTIYF
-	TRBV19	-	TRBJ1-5	TGTGCCAGTAGTATGACCACACAGGGAATCGGCAATCAGCCCCAGCATTTT	CASSMTTQGIGNQPQHF
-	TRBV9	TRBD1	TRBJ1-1	TGTGCCAGCAGCGCCCAGGGGGTAATGAACACTGAAGCTTTCTTT	CASSAQGVMNTEAFF
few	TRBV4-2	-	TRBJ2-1	TGTGCCAGCAGCCCGCCAGGGCGCTCCTACAATGAGCAGTTCTTC	CASSPPGRSYNEQFF
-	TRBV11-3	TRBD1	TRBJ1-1	TGTGCCAGCAGCCCCAGTGGCAGGGGGCCTGCCGAAGCTTTCTTT	CASSPSGRGPAEAFF
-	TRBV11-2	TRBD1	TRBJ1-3	TGTGCCAGCAGCCCGACAGGGTTGGGGGGAAACACCATATATTTT	CASSPTGLGGNTIYF
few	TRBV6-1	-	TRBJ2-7	TGTGCCAGCAGTGAAGCGTTCCAGGGCTATAGCTACGAGCAGTACTTC	CASSEAFQGYSYEQYF
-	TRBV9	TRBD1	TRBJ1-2	TGTGCCAGCAGCGACAGGACAGGGACCTATGGCTACACCTTC	CASSDRTGTYGYTF
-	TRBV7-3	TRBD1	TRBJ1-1	TGTGCCAGCAGCTTAATTAGGGACAGTGAAGCTTTCTTT	CASSLIRDSEAFF
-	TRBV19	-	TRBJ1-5	TGTGCCAGCGCAGACAGCTATAGCAATCAGCCCCAGCATTTT	CASADSYSNQPQHF
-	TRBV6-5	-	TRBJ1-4	TGTGCCAGCAGCTACGACAGTACCACTAATGAAAAACTGTTTTTT	CASSYDSTTNEKLFF
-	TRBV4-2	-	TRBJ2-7	TGTGCCAGCAGCCAAGGGGCTCAGGGCCCCTACGAGCAGTACTTC	CASSQGAQGPYEQYF
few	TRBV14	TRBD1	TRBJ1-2	TGTGCCAGCAGCCAGGCCGGGACAGGGGCGATCTATGGCTACACCTTC	CASSQAGTGAIYGYTF